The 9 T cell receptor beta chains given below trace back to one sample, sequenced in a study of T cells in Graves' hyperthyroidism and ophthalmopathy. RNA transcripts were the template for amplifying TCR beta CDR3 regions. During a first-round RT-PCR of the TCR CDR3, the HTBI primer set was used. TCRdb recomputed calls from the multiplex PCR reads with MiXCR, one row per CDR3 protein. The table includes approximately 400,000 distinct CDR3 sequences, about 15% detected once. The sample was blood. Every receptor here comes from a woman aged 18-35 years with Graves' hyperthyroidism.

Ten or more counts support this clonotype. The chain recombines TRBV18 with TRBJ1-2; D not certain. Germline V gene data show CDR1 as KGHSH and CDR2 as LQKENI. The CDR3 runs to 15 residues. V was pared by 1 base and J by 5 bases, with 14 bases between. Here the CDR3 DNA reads TGTGCCAGCTCACCACTTGACGTACCTCCGTATGGCTACACCTTC. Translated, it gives CASSPLDVPPYGYTF.

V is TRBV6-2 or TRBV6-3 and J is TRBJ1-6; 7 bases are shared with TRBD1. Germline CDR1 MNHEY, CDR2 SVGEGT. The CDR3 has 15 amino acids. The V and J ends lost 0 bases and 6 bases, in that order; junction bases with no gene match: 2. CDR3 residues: CASSYSPGGNSPLHF. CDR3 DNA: TGTGCCAGCAGTTACTCGCCAGGGGGTAATTCACCCCTCCACTTT.

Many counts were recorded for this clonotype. Here the CDR3 DNA reads TGTGCCAGCAGCTGGGGGACTACAGGGCTGCCCGGAGATACGCAGTATTTT. This sequence encodes CASSWGTTGLPGDTQYF. This rearrangement joins TRBV7-9 to TRBJ2-3; perhaps TRBD2 as D (7 bases). This CDR3 spans 17 amino acids. V was clipped by 4 bases and J by 5 bases, with 22 bases between them. In germline, CDR1 is SEHNR, CDR2 FQNEAQ (reference sequence).

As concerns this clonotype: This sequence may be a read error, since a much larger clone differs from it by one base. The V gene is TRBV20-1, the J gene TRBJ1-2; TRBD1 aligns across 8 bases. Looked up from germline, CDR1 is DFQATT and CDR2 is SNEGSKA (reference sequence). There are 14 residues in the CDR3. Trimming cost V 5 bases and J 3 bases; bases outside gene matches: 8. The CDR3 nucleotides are TGCAGTGCTTCGGTAGAGGACAGGGACTATGGCTACACCTTC. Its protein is CSASVEDRDYGYTF.

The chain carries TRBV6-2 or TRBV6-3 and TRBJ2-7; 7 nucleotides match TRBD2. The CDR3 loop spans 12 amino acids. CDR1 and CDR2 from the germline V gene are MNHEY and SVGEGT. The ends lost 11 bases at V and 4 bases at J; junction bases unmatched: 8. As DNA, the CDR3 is TGTGCCCACAAGACTAGCAGGTACGAGCAGTACTTC. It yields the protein CAHKTSRYEQYF.

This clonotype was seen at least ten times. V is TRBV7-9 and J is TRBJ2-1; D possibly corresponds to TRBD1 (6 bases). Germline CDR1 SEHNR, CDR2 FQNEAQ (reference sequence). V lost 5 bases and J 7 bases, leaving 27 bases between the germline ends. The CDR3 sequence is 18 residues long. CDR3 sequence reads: CASSPPQPGQPKGNEQFF. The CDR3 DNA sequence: TGTGCCAGCAGCCCTCCCCAGCCCGGACAGCCAAAAGGGAATGAGCAGTTCTTC.

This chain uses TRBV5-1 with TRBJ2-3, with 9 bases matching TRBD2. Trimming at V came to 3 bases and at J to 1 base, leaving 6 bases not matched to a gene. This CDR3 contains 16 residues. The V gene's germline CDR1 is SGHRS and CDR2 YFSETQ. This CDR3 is CASSSGTSPGTDTQYF. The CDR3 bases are TGCGCCAGCAGCTCGGGGACTAGCCCTGGCACAGATACGCAGTATTTT. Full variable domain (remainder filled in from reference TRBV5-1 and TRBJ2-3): KAGVTQTPRYLIKTRGQQVTLSCSPISGHRSVSWYQQTPGQGLQFLFEYFSETQRNKGNFPGRFSGRQFSNSRSEMNVSTLELGDSALYLCASSSGTSPGTDTQYFGPGTRLTVL.

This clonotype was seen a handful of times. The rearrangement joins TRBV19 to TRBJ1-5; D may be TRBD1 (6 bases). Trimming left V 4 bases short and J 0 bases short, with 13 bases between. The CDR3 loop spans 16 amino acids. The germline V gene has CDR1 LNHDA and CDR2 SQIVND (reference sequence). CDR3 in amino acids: CASSRTGQASNQPQHF. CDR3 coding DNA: TGTGCCAGTAGTAGAACGGGACAAGCTAGCAATCAGCCCCAGCATTTT.

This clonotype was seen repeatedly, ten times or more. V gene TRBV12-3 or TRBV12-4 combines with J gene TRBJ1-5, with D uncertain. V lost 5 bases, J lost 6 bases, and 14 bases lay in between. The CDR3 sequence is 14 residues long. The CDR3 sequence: CASSHRYLGQPQHF. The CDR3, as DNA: TGTGCCAGCAGTCATAGGTACTTGGGTCAGCCCCAGCATTTT.